Listed below are T cell receptor beta chains from one sample, sequenced in a study of Graves' ophthalmopathy and Graves' hyperthyroidism. TCRdb re-called the multiplex PCR reads through MiXCR, storing one row per CDR3 protein. The sample lists 740,000 or so distinct CDR3 sequences, around 40% seen once, with 44% in the top ten. Input material: peripheral blood. Receptors were obtained from an adult man with Graves' ophthalmopathy. Each CDR3 is given with its conserved first and last residue. Each record gives: V gene, clone size, J gene, D gene, CDR3 DNA, CDR3 protein. D genes are given only for firm matches. The size field is filled for only some rows; it gives once, few, many or a size class.

TRBV7-9,few,TRBJ2-5,.,TGTGCCAGCAGCATGGGACTTCTTATGGAGACCCAGTACTTC,CASSMGLLMETQYF
TRBV5-6,.,TRBJ2-7,.,TGTGCCAGCAGCTTGGGCGAGGGGAAGATCTACGAGCAGTACTTC,CASSLGEGKIYEQYF
TRBV2,.,TRBJ1-3,.,TGTGCCAGCAGTGAATCGGGCCCCTCTGGAAACACCATATATTTT,CASSESGPSGNTIYF
TRBV10-3,.,TRBJ2-2,.,TGTGCCATCAGTGAGTATGCGACCGACTTCACCGGGGAGCTGCTTTTT,CAISEYATDFTGELLF
TRBV7-3,few,TRBJ1-3,.,TGTGCCAGCAGCCAGGGGAGGCTCAGCTCTGGAAACACCATATATTTT,CASSQGRLSSGNTIYF
TRBV7-9,.,TRBJ1-2,.,TGTGCCAGCAGCCCCACAAGGAGCCGTGGCTACACCTTC,CASSPTRSRGYTF
TRBV20-1,.,TRBJ1-2,TRBD1,TGCAGTGCTAGAATGGGACAGTCCTATGGCTACACCTTC,CSARMGQSYGYTF
TRBV4-1,.,TRBJ1-1,.,TGCGCCAGCAGCCAAGATTTTAGGAGATTGAACACTGAAGCTTTCTTT,CASSQDFRRLNTEAFF
TRBV7-9,few,TRBJ2-2,.,TGTGCCAGCAGCCCTGACCGCGGGGAGCTGTTTTTT,CASSPDRGELFF
TRBV6-1,few,TRBJ2-7,TRBD2,TGTGCCAGCAGCAAAATAGCGGGCGATACCTACGAGCAGTACTTC,CASSKIAGDTYEQYF
TRBV4-2,.,TRBJ1-2,.,TGTGCCAACAGCCAGGTTTCGAGCGATGGCTACACCTTC,CANSQVSSDGYTF
TRBV10-3,.,TRBJ2-1,TRBD1,TGTGCCATCAGTGAGTGGGACAGGGTGACAAATGAGCAGTTCTTC,CAISEWDRVTNEQFF
TRBV29-1,few,TRBJ2-7,.,TGCAGCGTTGTAATAGGGGACGTCTGGTCCTACGAGCAGTACTTC,CSVVIGDVWSYEQYF
TRBV10-2,.,TRBJ2-5,TRBD2,TGCGCCAGCAGCACTAGCGGGGGTCCGACTGGGACCCAGTACTTC,CASSTSGGPTGTQYF
TRBV10-2,.,TRBJ1-1,.,TGCGCCAGACATTGGGGGACAGAAGCTTTCTTT,CARHWGTEAFF
TRBV10-3,many,TRBJ2-5,TRBD2,TGTGCCATCAGTGAGCCCGGGCTAGCGGGGGGGCCGGAGGAGACCCAGTACTTC,CAISEPGLAGGPEETQYF
TRBV28,.,TRBJ1-3,.,TGTGCCAGCAGGCCAGGCCTTGGACAGTCTGGAAACACCATATATTTT,CASRPGLGQSGNTIYF
TRBV7-9,.,TRBJ1-6,TRBD1,TGTGCCAGCAGCTTGGACCCGGGACAGACTAATTCACCCCCCCACTTT,CASSLDPGQTNSPPHF
TRBV19,.,TRBJ1-6,TRBD1,TGTGCCAGTAGTTCATCGGGACAGGAAAATTCACCCCTCCACTTT,CASSSSGQENSPLHF
TRBV12-3/TRBV12-4,.,TRBJ1-1,TRBD1,TGTGCCAGCCGACATTCAGGGGGGCGAACTGAAGCTTTCTTT,CASRHSGGRTEAFF
TRBV19,few,TRBJ1-1,.,TGTGCCAGTACCGCGGGGGGAGGGGCGGACACTGAAGCTTTCTTT,CASTAGGGADTEAFF
TRBV25-1,.,TRBJ2-2,.,TGTGCCAGCTCACCTGTTGGCAGTGACACCGGGGAGCTGTTTTTT,CASSPVGSDTGELFF
TRBV7-6,.,TRBJ2-7,.,TGTGCCAGCAGCCCGACCCCCCGCGCGGTCGTATCCTACGAGCAGTACTTC,CASSPTPRAVVSYEQYF
TRBV5-5,few,TRBJ2-5,.,TGTGCCAGCAGCGCCGTCGTAAAGTTGGGCCAAGAGACCCAGTACTTC,CASSAVVKLGQETQYF
TRBV7-9,many,TRBJ1-6,.,TGTGCCAGCAGTTCCACAGGGAGAAATTCACCCCTCCACTTT,CASSSTGRNSPLHF
TRBV2,.,TRBJ1-2,.,TGTGCCAGCAGTTACTCGATGCCCGGGACAACCTATGGCTACACCTTC,CASSYSMPGTTYGYTF
TRBV29-1,.,TRBJ2-3,TRBD1,TGCAGCGTTGCCCCGACAGGGTACACAGATACGCAGTATTTT,CSVAPTGYTDTQYF
TRBV11-2,many,TRBJ2-5,TRBD2,TGTGCCAGCAGCGGACTAGCGGAACCTCTGGAGACCCAGTACTTC,CASSGLAEPLETQYF